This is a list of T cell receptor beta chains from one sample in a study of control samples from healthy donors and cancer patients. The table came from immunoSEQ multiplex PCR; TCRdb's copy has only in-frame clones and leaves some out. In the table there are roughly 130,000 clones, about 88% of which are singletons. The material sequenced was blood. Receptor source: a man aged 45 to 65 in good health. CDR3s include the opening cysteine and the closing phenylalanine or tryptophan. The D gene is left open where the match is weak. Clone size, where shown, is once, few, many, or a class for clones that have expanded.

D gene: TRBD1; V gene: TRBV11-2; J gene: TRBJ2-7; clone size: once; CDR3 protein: CASSLDPTGQGLGEQYF; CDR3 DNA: TGTGCCAGCAGCTTAGATCCTACGGGACAGGGTTTGGGCGAGCAGTACTTC
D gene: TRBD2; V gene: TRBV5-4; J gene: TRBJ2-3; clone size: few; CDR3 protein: CASSLGLARTDTQYF; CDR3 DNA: TGTGCCAGCAGCCTTGGACTAGCTCGGACAGATACGCAGTATTTT
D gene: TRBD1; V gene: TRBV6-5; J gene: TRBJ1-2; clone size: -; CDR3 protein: CASSYNHRGGYTF; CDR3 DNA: TGTGCCAGCAGTTACAACCACAGGGGAGGCTACACCTTC
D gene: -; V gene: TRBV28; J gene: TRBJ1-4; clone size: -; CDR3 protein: CASRLRRGGNEKLFF; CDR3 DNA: TGTGCCAGCAGACTACGCAGGGGTGGGAATGAAAAACTGTTTTTT
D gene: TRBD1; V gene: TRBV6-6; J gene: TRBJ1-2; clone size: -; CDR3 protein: CASSYEPTGRGYSYTF; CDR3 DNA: TGTGCCAGCAGTTACGAACCGACAGGGAGGGGCTATAGCTACACCTTC
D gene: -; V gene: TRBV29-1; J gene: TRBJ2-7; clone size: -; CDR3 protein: CSATLDSSYEQYF; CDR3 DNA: TGCAGCGCAACCCTGGACAGCTCCTACGAGCAGTACTTC
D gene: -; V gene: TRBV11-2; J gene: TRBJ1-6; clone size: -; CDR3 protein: CASSWPGGRNSPLHF; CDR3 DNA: TGTGCCAGCAGCTGGCCGGGAGGGAGGAATTCACCCCTCCACTTT
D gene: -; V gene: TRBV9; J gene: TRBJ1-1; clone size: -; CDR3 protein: CASSVEVNTEAFF; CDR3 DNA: TGTGCCAGCAGCGTAGAAGTGAACACTGAAGCTTTCTTT
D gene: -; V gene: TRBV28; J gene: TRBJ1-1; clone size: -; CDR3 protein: CASRSPPWGTEAFF; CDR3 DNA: TGTGCCAGCAGATCACCACCGTGGGGAACTGAAGCTTTCTTT
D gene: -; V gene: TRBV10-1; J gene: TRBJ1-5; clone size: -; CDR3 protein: CASSPDLNQPQHF; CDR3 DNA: TGCGCCAGCAGTCCGGATTTGAATCAGCCCCAGCATTTT
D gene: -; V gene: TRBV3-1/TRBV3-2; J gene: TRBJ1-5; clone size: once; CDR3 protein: CASSQDAGYSNQPQHF; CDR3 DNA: TGTGCCAGCAGCCAAGATGCAGGCTATAGCAATCAGCCCCAGCATTTT
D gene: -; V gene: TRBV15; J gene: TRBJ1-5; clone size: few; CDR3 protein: CATSIDTGQPQHF; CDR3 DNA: TGTGCCACCAGCATTGACACGGGTCAGCCCCAGCATTTT
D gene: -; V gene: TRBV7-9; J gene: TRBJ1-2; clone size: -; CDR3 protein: CASSLGPDPYGYTF; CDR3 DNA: TGTGCCAGCAGCTTAGGTCCCGATCCTTATGGCTACACCTTC
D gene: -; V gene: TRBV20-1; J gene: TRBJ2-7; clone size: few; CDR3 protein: CSARVLVEQYF; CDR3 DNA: TGCAGTGCCCGAGTACTGGTCGAGCAGTACTTC
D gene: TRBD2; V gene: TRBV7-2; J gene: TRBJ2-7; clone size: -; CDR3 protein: CASSLMWAGGHEQYF; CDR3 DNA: TGTGCCAGCAGCTTAATGTGGGCGGGGGGGCACGAGCAGTACTTC
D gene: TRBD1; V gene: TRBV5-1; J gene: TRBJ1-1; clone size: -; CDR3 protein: CASSLQGARTEAFF; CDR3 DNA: TGCGCCAGCAGCTTACAGGGGGCGCGGACTGAAGCTTTCTTT
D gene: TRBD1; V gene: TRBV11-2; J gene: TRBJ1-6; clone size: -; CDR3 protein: CASRGQGSNSPLHF; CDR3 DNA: TGTGCCAGCAGAGGACAGGGCAGTAATTCACCCCTCCACTTT
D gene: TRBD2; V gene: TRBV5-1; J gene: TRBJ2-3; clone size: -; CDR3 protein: CASSRRGGTDTQYF; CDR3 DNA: TGCGCCAGCAGCCGCCGGGGGGGCACAGATACGCAGTATTTT
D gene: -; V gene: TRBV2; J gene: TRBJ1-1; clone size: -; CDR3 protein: CASREGRGYTEAFF; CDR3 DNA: TGTGCCAGCAGGGAAGGGCGAGGGTACACTGAAGCTTTCTTT
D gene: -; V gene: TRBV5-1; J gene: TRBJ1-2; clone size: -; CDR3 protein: CASSLDSYLDYGYTF; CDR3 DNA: TGCGCCAGCAGCTTGGACAGCTATTTAGACTATGGCTACACCTTC
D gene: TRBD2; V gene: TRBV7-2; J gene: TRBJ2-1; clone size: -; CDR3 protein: CASSLAGGARNEQFF; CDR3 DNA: TGTGCCAGCAGCTTAGCCGGGGGGGCGAGGAATGAGCAGTTCTTC
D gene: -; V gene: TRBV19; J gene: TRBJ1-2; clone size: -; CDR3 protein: CASRERGEAGYTF; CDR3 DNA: TGTGCCAGCAGGGAGAGAGGGGAGGCTGGCTACACCTTC
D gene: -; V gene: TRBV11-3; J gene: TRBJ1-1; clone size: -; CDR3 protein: CASSHPLAGGNTEAFF; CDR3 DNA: TGTGCCAGCAGCCACCCCCTAGCGGGGGGAAACACTGAAGCTTTCTTT
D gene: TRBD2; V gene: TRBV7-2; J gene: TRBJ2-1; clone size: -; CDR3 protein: CASSLPGLAGNEQFF; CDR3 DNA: TGTGCCAGCAGCCTCCCGGGACTAGCGGGCAATGAGCAGTTCTTC
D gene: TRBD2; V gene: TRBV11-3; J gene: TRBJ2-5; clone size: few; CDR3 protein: CASSPGQAGEQETQYF; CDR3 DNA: TGTGCCAGCAGCCCCGGGCAGGCGGGAGAACAAGAGACCCAGTACTTC
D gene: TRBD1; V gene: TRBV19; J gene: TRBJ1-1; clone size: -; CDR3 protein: CATQGTGGVNTEAFF; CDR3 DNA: TGTGCCACACAGGGGACAGGGGGCGTCAACACTGAAGCTTTCTTT
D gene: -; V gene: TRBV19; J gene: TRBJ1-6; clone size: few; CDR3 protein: CASSVPGDSPLHF; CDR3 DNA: TGTGCCAGTAGTGTCCCCGGGGACTCACCCCTCCACTTT
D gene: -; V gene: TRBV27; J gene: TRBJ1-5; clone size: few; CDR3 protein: CASSPSGGDRNQPQHF; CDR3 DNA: TGTGCCAGCAGTCCTTCCGGGGGGGATCGGAATCAGCCCCAGCATTTT
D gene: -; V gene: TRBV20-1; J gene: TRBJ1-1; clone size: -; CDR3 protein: CSARGPMEAFF; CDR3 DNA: TGCAGTGCTAGAGGCCCAATGGAAGCTTTCTTT
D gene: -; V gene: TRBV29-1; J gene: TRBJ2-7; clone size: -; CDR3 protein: CSAWGTTYEQYF; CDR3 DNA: TGCAGCGCCTGGGGAACCACCTACGAGCAGTACTTC
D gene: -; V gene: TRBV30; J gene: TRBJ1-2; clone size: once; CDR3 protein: CAWSGDGRGYTF; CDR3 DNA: TGTGCCTGGAGCGGGGATGGTCGAGGCTACACCTTC
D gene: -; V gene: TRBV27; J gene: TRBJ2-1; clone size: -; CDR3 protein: CASSPSAHNEQFF; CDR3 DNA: TGTGCCAGCAGTCCGTCGGCGCACAATGAGCAGTTCTTC